This TCR beta chain came from a study of T cell changes during pregnancy in multiple sclerosis. Clones were sequenced by immunoSEQ multiplex PCR, and TCRdb holds only the in-frame ones, with some missing. The table shows about 110,000 clones, with around 90% occurring only once. The sequence was obtained from a female donor with multiple sclerosis, enrolled in a pregnancy study. Source: peripheral blood, taken before pregnancy.

The CDR3 nucleotides are TGTGCCAGCAGCTTAGGACCCGGGACAGGGGAATCTGGCTACACCTTC. Translated: CASSLGPGTGESGYTF. This chain links TRBV11-2 with TRBJ1-2; 10 bases agree with TRBD1. Germline lookup yields CDR1 SGHAT and CDR2 FQNNGV. V was pared by 1 base and J by 7 bases, with 9 bases of the junction left unmatched. This CDR3 is built from 16 residues. Filled out from reference TRBV11-2 and TRBJ1-2, the complete variable domain reads EAGVAQSPRYKIIEKRQSVAFWCNPISGHATLYWYQQILGQGPKLLIQFQNNGVVDDSQLPKDRFSAERLKGVDSTLKIQPAKLEDSAVYLCASSLGPGTGESGYTFGSGTRLTVV.